Shown below are 20 T cell receptor beta chains from a single sample sequenced in a study of shared clonotypes between healthy human individuals (dated by TCRdb to the early 2020s). The library relied on the immunoSEQ multiplex PCR assay. Not all clones reach the TCRdb copy of this immuneACCESS table, which keeps in-frame sequences only. Checked studies attribute under half of the gap to unresolved V genes and leave the rest unexplained. Counted in this sample were roughly 1,600,000 clones; just under 99% of them appeared once. The ten largest make up approximately 0.38% of the sample. Sequencing input: naive CD4+ T cells sorted from blood. The cell subset or site label corresponds to: CD45RA+ positively selected. These TCRs come from a man aged 30 to 39 in good health.

The chain employs TRBV6-1 and TRBJ1-5; unclear D gene. The CDR3 is 14 residues long. With 1 base removed from V and 7 bases from J, the gap between germline ends came to 11 bases. CDR1 is MNHNS, CDR2 SASEGT, per germline. The CDR3 bases are TGTGCCAGCAGTGAAGGGGATGGGAGGCAGCCCCAGCATTTT. It specifies CASSEGDGRQPQHF.

This rearrangement joins TRBV2 to TRBJ2-7, with TRBD1 matching over 7 bases. V shed 8 bases and J 9 bases; nucleotides not matched to a gene: 16. Looked up from germline, CDR1 is SNHLY and CDR2 is FYNNEI. CDR3 length: 14 amino acids. The CDR3 here is CASGRDSPRFGQYF. The CDR3 DNA reads TGTGCCAGCGGACGGGACAGCCCCCGATTTGGGCAGTACTTC.

This clone was seen a single time. The chain is built from TRBV10-1 and TRBJ1-1; TRBD1 is a possible D gene (5 bases). CDR1 WNHNN and CDR2 SYGVQD come from the germline V gene (reference sequence). Trimming cost V 5 bases and J 3 bases, with 13 bases left between them. This CDR3 comprises 14 residues. The CDR3 is CASSWGRSDTEAFF. The CDR3 DNA sequence: TGCGCCAGCAGTTGGGGACGTTCGGACACTGAAGCTTTCTTT.

The rearrangement uses TRBV4-1 and TRBJ2-1; 13 positions match TRBD2. V trimming: 1 base; J trimming: 6 bases; junction bases outside the gene matches: 18. The germline gives CDR1 MGHRA, CDR2 YSYEKL. This CDR3 region has 21 residues. Here the CDR3 DNA reads TGCGCCAGCAGCCAAGCTGAAAGGACAGGAGGACTAGCGGGAGTACGCAATGAGCAGTTCTTC. As protein: CASSQAERTGGLAGVRNEQFF.

V usage is TRBV7-2 and J usage is TRBJ1-1; possible D gene TRBD1, 5 bases. The CDR3 is made up of 18 amino acids. The germline gives CDR1 SGHTA, CDR2 FQGNSA. V gave up 1 base and J gave up 0 bases, with 18 bases separating them. This CDR3 is CASSLVRKGSRVNTEAFF. DNA for the CDR3: TGTGCCAGCAGCTTAGTTCGGAAGGGCTCCAGGGTGAACACTGAAGCTTTCTTT.

The gene calls are TRBV5-4 and TRBJ1-1, with D perhaps matching TRBD1 (5 bases). CDR3 length equals 16 residues. Germline CDR1 and CDR2: SGHNT and YYREEE (reference sequence). V lost 4 bases, J lost 5 bases, and 21 bases lay in between. Here the CDR3 DNA reads TGTGCCAGCAGCGCCCGGCGGGGGTTGAGAGAAACTGAAGCTTTCTTT. Its translation is CASSARRGLRETEAFF.

This rearrangement joins TRBV15 to TRBJ2-1; 12 bases fit TRBD1. Germline CDR1 LNHNV, CDR2 YYDKDF (reference sequence). With V trimmed by 5 bases and J by 6 bases, 17 bases remained unmatched. The CDR3 totals 19 residues. The CDR3 sequence is CATSRYLPAGQGASNEQFF. CDR3 in DNA: TGTGCCACCAGCCGGTATTTACCGGCGGGACAGGGGGCGAGCAATGAGCAGTTCTTC.

With respect to this clone: Distinct nucleotide sequences in the sample also encode this CDR3. The genes are TRBV20-1 and TRBJ1-2; D call uncertain. The CDR3 spans 11 residues. Trimming removed 3 bases at V and 8 bases at J, with 10 bases between. The germline V gene encodes CDR1 DFQATT and CDR2 SNEGSKA (reference sequence). The CDR3 DNA sequence: TGCAGTGCTAGCGGCGGTGGGGGCTACACCTTC. Its protein is CSASGGGGYTF.

The CDR3 here is CASSREGQGSYEQYF. The CDR3 DNA follows: TGTGCCAGTAGTAGGGAGGGACAGGGATCCTACGAGCAGTACTTC. The chain employs TRBV19 and TRBJ2-7; 9 bases map to TRBD1. V lost 4 bases, J lost 1 base, and 5 bases stayed unmatched. The CDR3 sequence is 15 residues long. The germline V gene has CDR1 LNHDA and CDR2 SQIVND (reference sequence).

The CDR3 DNA sequence: TGTGCCAGCAGCCCCATGGGACAGAGCTACGAGCAGTACTTC. Amino acids: CASSPMGQSYEQYF. The chain employs TRBV9 and TRBJ2-7; 7 bases match TRBD1. The germline V gene has CDR1 SGDLS and CDR2 YYNGEE. The V and J ends lost 4 bases and 3 bases, in that order; junction bases with no gene match: 7. This CDR3 is 14 amino acids long.

This rearrangement joins TRBV6-5 to TRBJ2-7, with D hard to call. The germline V and J ends were trimmed by 0 bases and 2 bases, with 8 bases remaining between them. Germline loops: CDR1 MNHEY, CDR2 SVGAGI. This CDR3 comprises 14 residues. The CDR3, as DNA: TGTGCCAGCAGTTACTCGGGGTCTGCCTACGAGCAGTACTTC. This codes for CASSYSGSAYEQYF.

The rearrangement joins TRBV11-2 to TRBJ2-5, with 14 bases matching TRBD2. This CDR3 is 18 amino acids long. The J segment lost 3 bases and the V segment lost 4 bases, leaving 10 bases of the junction unmatched. Germline CDR1 and CDR2: SGHAT and FQNNGV. CDR3 region: CASSSPARLAGGEETQYF. The CDR3 nucleotides read TGTGCCAGCAGCTCCCCAGCCCGACTAGCGGGAGGGGAAGAGACCCAGTACTTC. The variable domain in full, completed from reference TRBV11-2 and TRBJ2-5, reads EAGVAQSPRYKIIEKRQSVAFWCNPISGHATLYWYQQILGQGPKLLIQFQNNGVVDDSQLPKDRFSAERLKGVDSTLKIQPAKLEDSAVYLCASSSPARLAGGEETQYFGPGTRLLVL.

The chain joins TRBV9 to TRBJ1-1; D perhaps matches TRBD1 (6 bases). The ends were cut back, 4 bases at V and 4 bases at J, with 11 bases in the middle. Germline V gene lookup returns CDR1 SGDLS and CDR2 YYNGEE. The CDR3 has 13 amino acids. The CDR3 coding sequence is TGTGCCAGCAGCTTGACAGGCAGCACTGAAGCTTTCTTT. Translating gives CASSLTGSTEAFF.

The gene calls are TRBV5-1 and TRBJ1-5; D is ambiguous. The CDR3 sequence is 12 residues long. Germline CDR1 reads SGHRS; CDR2 reads YFSETQ. V was shortened by 5 bases and J by 0 bases, with 3 bases between the two germline ends. CDR3 nucleotide sequence: TGCGCCAGCAGATATAGCAATCAGCCCCAGCATTTT. Its protein is CASRYSNQPQHF.

The chain combines TRBV18 with TRBJ1-1, with TRBD1 matching over 7 bases. The CDR3 is 14 amino acids. Germline values: CDR1 KGHSH, CDR2 LQKENI. With 2 bases clipped from V and 1 base from J, the junction kept 1 base outside the gene matches. CDR3 DNA: TGTGCCAGCTCACCAGGGACAGAGAACACTGAAGCTTTCTTT. This gives the protein CASSPGTENTEAFF.

The chain carries TRBV9 and TRBJ2-4; 8 bases align to TRBD1. Germline V gives CDR1 SGDLS, CDR2 YYNGEE. The CDR3 covers 14 residues. The junction had 9 bases not matched to a gene; V was cut back by 7 bases and J by 6 bases. CDR3 nucleotide sequence: TGTGCCAGCTCCCGGACAGGGCGGGCAAACATTCAGTACTTC. Translating it yields CASSRTGRANIQYF.

The rearrangement joins TRBV7-9 to TRBJ2-1; a weak D match, TRBD2 (5 bases). The CDR3 has 12 amino acids. V gave up 1 base and J gave up 8 bases, with 6 bases separating them. Germline CDR1 SEHNR, CDR2 FQNEAQ (reference sequence). CDR3 residues: CASSLVRDEQFF. CDR3 coding DNA: TGTGCCAGCAGCTTAGTGAGGGATGAGCAGTTCTTC.

The CDR3 reads CASGGGYELKEQFF. Here the CDR3 DNA reads TGTGCCTCAGGAGGGGGATACGAACTTAAGGAGCAGTTCTTC. This sequence joins TRBV7-9 and TRBJ2-1; D may correspond to TRBD1 or TRBD2 (6 bases each). Trimming removed 11 bases at V and 10 bases at J, with 24 bases between. The germline V gene encodes CDR1 SEHNR and CDR2 FQNEAQ (reference sequence). The CDR3 runs to 14 residues.

The chain employs TRBV19 and TRBJ2-5; a possible D gene is TRBD1 (5 bases). Trimming shortened V by 6 bases and J by 7 bases, and 15 bases separated the two germline ends. The CDR3 extends over 13 amino acids. Germline V gene data show CDR1 as LNHDA and CDR2 as SQIVND (reference sequence). The CDR3 loop reads CASSPVGTGTQYF. Here the CDR3 DNA reads TGTGCCAGTAGCCCCGTGGGTACAGGGACCCAGTACTTC.

This chain uses TRBV29-1 with TRBJ1-4; D possibly corresponds to TRBD1 (5 bases). Trimming shortened V by 7 bases and J by 8 bases, and 20 bases separated the two germline ends. Germline CDR1 and CDR2: SQVTM and ANQGSEA. The CDR3 covers 14 residues. The CDR3 loop reads CSAYLEGRGEKLFF. The CDR3 DNA follows: TGCAGCGCTTATCTTGAGGGGCGCGGAGAAAAACTGTTTTTT.